This T cell receptor (beta chain) was documented in a study of blood T cell repertoires in COVID-19 (dated by TCRdb to 2019 to 2021). Background for the entire study: The collaborator samples originated in the United States, Italy and Spain and spanned the acute and convalescent phases of COVID-19. The material from the prospective study consisted of cDNA or gDNA derived from T cells, B-cell-depleted T cells, or PBMCs. The dataset comprised deeply sampled blood TCRbeta repertoires from subjects exposed to, actively infected with, or recovered from COVID-19. The repertoires were made available in a free public database intended to serve as a resource for research on the immune response to SARS-CoV-2. Samples came from the ongoing ImmuneRACE study (first 160 participants) plus 1,254 subjects from 6 global collaborators. The sample metadata nearly always contained a de-identified subject ID, COVID-19 status, age in years and sex. HLA class I and class II types, where available, came from metadata supplied by the sample provider rather than from assay-based typing.

At one collaborating source in Seattle, patients were enrolled during active infection and were followed longitudinally through the course of disease. Whole blood was collected in K2EDTA tubes by collaborating institutions according to the institutions' own protocols. For TCRbeta analysis, collaborators shipped samples in one of three forms: frozen whole blood, isolated PBMCs, or DNA extracted from either of those sample types. In regard to this clone: No cognate antigen has been identified for it. One base away there is no much larger clone; base qualities are not given.

Overall study outcomes, separate from this receptor: How much clinical and demographic metadata was included differed by source and by participant, and the metadata was provided uncurated.

TCRbeta CDR3 regions were amplified from genomic DNA by means of the immunoSEQ Assay, a bias-controlled multiplex PCR. Under the source paper's analysis protocol: The number of nucleated cells in each sample was estimated from the amplification of reference gene primers within the assay. To quantify the absolute abundance of each unique TCRbeta CDR3 rearrangement, sequence reads were collapsed and filtered. For each sample, productive Simpson clonality was calculated as the square root of Simpson's diversity index over productive rearrangements. The table was pulled from immuneACCESS by TCRdb, which kept in-frame rearrangements only. Such tables lose some clones; where checked, under half of the loss comes from unresolved V genes, and the rest has no known cause. D and trimming come from the DNA, and the V and J calls and clone size come from that table. The table for this sample lists about 180,000 clones; 80% to 90% of them were counted only once. The top ten constitute approximately 10% of the sample.

From its cysteine to its phenylalanine, the CDR3 spans 17 amino acids. The retained sequence is limited to the CDR3, 51 bases, with the frame set at the first base. Taken from the germline V gene, the CDR1 and CDR2 loops are KGHSH and LQKENI. The V end loses 0 bases and the J end loses 6 bases, and a stretch of 21 bases separates them. The TCR sequence derives from a woman older than 75 with COVID-19, enrolled during active disease. The sequencing input was peripheral blood. The chain is encoded by TRBV18 joined to TRBJ2-7; possibly the D gene is TRBD1, per 5 matching bases. The DNA reads TGTGCCAGCTCACCACCGGGGCACAGGCCCTCAGCAGGCGAGCAGTACTTC. This gives the protein CASSPPGHRPSAGEQYF.